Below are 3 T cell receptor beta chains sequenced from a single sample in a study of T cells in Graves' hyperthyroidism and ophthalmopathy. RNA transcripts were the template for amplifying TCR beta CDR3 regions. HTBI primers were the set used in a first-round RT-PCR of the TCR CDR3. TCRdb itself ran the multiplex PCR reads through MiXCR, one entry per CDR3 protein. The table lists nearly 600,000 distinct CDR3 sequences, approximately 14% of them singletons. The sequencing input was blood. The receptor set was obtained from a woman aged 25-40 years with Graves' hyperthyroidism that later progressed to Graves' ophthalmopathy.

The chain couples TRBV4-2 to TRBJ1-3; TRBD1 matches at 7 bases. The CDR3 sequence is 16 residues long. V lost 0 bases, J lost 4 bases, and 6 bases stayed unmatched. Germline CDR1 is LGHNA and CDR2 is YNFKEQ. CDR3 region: CASSQDYPGQGNTIYF. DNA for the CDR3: TGTGCCAGCAGCCAAGACTACCCGGGACAGGGAAACACCATATATTTT.

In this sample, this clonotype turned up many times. As DNA, the CDR3 is TGTGCCAGCAGGCCCATTATGGTTTCTCTGAACACTGAAGCTTTCTTT. This sequence encodes CASRPIMVSLNTEAFF. The rearrangement joins TRBV28 to TRBJ1-1; D ambiguous. The CDR3 length is 16 residues. V gave up 6 bases and J gave up 0 bases, with 17 bases separating them. Germline CDR1 reads MDHEN; CDR2 reads SYDVKM.

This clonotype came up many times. CDR3 nucleotide sequence: TGTGCCAGCAGTTCTAGGAAGACACCAGATACGCAGTATTTT. This codes for CASSSRKTPDTQYF. The rearrangement links TRBV28 to TRBJ2-3; D ambiguous. The V gene lost 4 bases and the J gene lost 4 bases, with 12 bases spanning the gap. Germline lookup yields CDR1 MDHEN and CDR2 SYDVKM. The CDR3 runs to 14 residues.